What follows are 32 T cell receptor beta chains derived from one specimen sequenced in a study of immune cell composition in non-small cell lung cancer. TCRdb's copy holds only in-frame clones and misses some; the assay was immunoSEQ multiplex PCR. The data hold about 13,000 clones, with roughly 73% observed a single time. Sequenced: lung tumor tissue. The receptors stem from a human donor with non-small cell lung cancer.

The chain uses TRBV2 and TRBJ2-7, with a weak D call TRBD1 (6 bases). Trimming shortened V by 6 bases and J by 3 bases, and 15 bases separated the two germline ends. Germline V gene sequence: CDR1 SNHLY, CDR2 FYNNEI. The CDR3 contains 14 residues. The CDR3 reads CASRGQPPVYEQYF. In DNA form, the CDR3 reads TGTGCCAGCAGAGGACAGCCTCCTGTCTACGAGCAGTACTTC.

The chain employs TRBV25-1 and TRBJ2-1, with 7 positions matching TRBD1. The V and J ends lost 1 base and 8 bases, in that order; junction bases with no gene match: 11. Looked up from germline, CDR1 is MGHDK and CDR2 is SYGVNS. This CDR3 region has 16 residues. CDR3: CASSELGGEGGDEQFF. CDR3 coding DNA: TGTGCCAGCAGTGAATTGGGTGGGGAAGGGGGCGATGAGCAGTTCTTC.

V usage is TRBV6-1 and J usage is TRBJ1-1; weak D call: TRBD1 (6 bases). CDR1 and CDR2 (germline): MNHNS, SASEGT. Trimming pared 1 base from V and 0 bases from J, leaving 6 bases between. This CDR3 contains 14 residues. CDR3 loop: CASSEGTVNTEAFF. The CDR3 coding sequence is TGTGCCAGCAGTGAAGGGACAGTGAACACTGAAGCTTTCTTT.

The chain couples TRBV28 to TRBJ1-5, with TRBD1 identical over 9 bases. J lost 6 bases, V lost 6 bases, and 15 bases had no gene match. CDR1 and CDR2 from the germline V gene are MDHEN and SYDVKM. CDR3 length: 17 residues. The DNA for the CDR3 is TGTGCCAGCAGCCCGGGACAGGGACAACACTCGGGTCAGCCCCAGCATTTT. Translated: CASSPGQGQHSGQPQHF.

This sequence joins TRBV14 and TRBJ1-1; weak D call: TRBD1 (5 bases). The germline gives CDR1 SGHDN, CDR2 FVKESK. The CDR3 covers 14 residues. The ends were cut back, 6 bases at V and 5 bases at J, with 16 bases in the middle. CDR3 nucleotides: TGTGCCAGCAGAGAACGACAGAAGGGGACTGAAGCTTTCTTT. Translation: CASRERQKGTEAFF.

The genes are TRBV29-1 and TRBJ1-2; D is perhaps TRBD1 (6 bases). The CDR3 extends over 14 amino acids. V dropped 7 bases and J dropped 8 bases, with 23 bases sitting between them. CDR1 and CDR2 (germline): SQVTM, ANQGSEA. CDR3 DNA: TGCAGCGCCCTGCCCGCGGGGGGCGCGGGGGGCTACACCTTC. It translates to CSALPAGGAGGYTF.

The chain joins TRBV29-1 to TRBJ1-1; 8 nucleotides match TRBD1. Germline V CDR1 and CDR2: SQVTM, ANQGSEA. The ends lost 4 bases at V and 6 bases at J; junction bases unmatched: 7. The CDR3 is 13 residues long. CDR3 DNA: TGCAGCGTTGCACAGGACAGGGCTTCTGAAGCTTTCTTT. Protein: CSVAQDRASEAFF.

V is TRBV7-2 and J is TRBJ1-1; unclear D gene. The CDR3 is 14 residues long. In germline, CDR1 is SGHTA, CDR2 FQGNSA. V was pared by 1 base and J by 6 bases, with 12 bases between. Written as DNA, the CDR3 is TGTGCCAGCAGCTTAGGTATCGGGTATCCTGAAGCTTTCTTT. Its protein product is CASSLGIGYPEAFF.

By proportion, this clone is large (0.1 to 1%). V is TRBV19 and J is TRBJ1-6; 9 nucleotides agree with TRBD1. Germline V gene data show CDR1 as LNHDA and CDR2 as SQIVND (reference sequence). The CDR3 runs 14 residues. J lost 6 bases, V lost 6 bases, and 3 bases had no gene match. In DNA, the CDR3 is TGTGCCAGTAGCCGGACAGGGGTTAATTCACCCCTCCACTTT. As protein: CASSRTGVNSPLHF.

J is TRBJ2-5 and V is TRBV4-1, with 8 bases matching TRBD2. The CDR3 spans 19 residues. From germline, CDR1 is MGHRA and CDR2 YSYEKL. With 0 bases clipped from V and 4 bases from J, the junction kept 16 bases outside the gene matches. The DNA of the CDR3 is TGCGCCAGCAGCCAAGATCAATCGAAAGCGGGGGCCCAGGGAGAGACCCAGTACTTC. Protein sequence: CASSQDQSKAGAQGETQYF.

The chain couples TRBV7-9 to TRBJ1-3; TRBD1 aligns across 11 bases. The trim removed 1 base at V and 0 bases at J, leaving 8 bases unmatched. The germline V gene has CDR1 SEHNR and CDR2 FQNEAQ (reference sequence). There are 19 residues in the CDR3. CDR3 loop: CASSLDGQGARSSGNTIYF. As DNA, the CDR3 is TGTGCCAGCAGCTTAGACGGACAGGGGGCTCGAAGCTCTGGAAACACCATATATTTT. The full variable domain, completed using reference TRBV7-9 and TRBJ1-3, is DTGVSQNPRHKITKRGQNVTFRCDPISEHNRLYWYRQTLGQGPEFLTYFQNEAQLEKSRLLSDRFSAERPKGSFSTLEIQRTEQGDSAMYLCASSLDGQGARSSGNTIYFGEGSWLTVV.

CDR3 coding DNA: TGTGCCAGCAGCTCCGCGGGACGATACAATGAGCAGTTCTTC. This codes for CASSSAGRYNEQFF. This chain joins TRBV7-2 and TRBJ2-1; tentative D call: TRBD2 (6 bases). V lost 4 bases, J lost 4 bases, and 11 bases lay in between. CDR3 length: 14 residues. Germline assignment: CDR1 SGHTA and CDR2 FQGNSA. Full variable domain (remainder filled in from reference TRBV7-2 and TRBJ2-1): GAGVSQSPSNKVTEKGKDVELRCDPISGHTALYWYRQSLGQGLEFLIYFQGNSAPDKSGLPSDRFSAERTGGSVSTLTIQRTQQEDSAVYLCASSSAGRYNEQFFGPGTRLTVL.

This clone appeared a few times. The chain employs TRBV5-1 and TRBJ2-7; no firm D call. Germline V gene sequence: CDR1 SGHRS, CDR2 YFSETQ. V was cut by 0 bases and J by 2 bases, with 12 bases left in between. CDR3 length: 15 amino acids. DNA of the CDR3: TGCGCCAGCAGCTTGGCCCCGACAAGCCCCTACGAGCAGTACTTC. This encodes CASSLAPTSPYEQYF.

The genes are TRBV6-5 and TRBJ1-4; TRBD1 might be the D (5 bases). Germline values: CDR1 MNHEY, CDR2 SVGAGI. Between the trimmed V and J ends, which lost 6 bases and 8 bases, there was a span of 19 bases. The length of the CDR3 is 15 residues. As DNA, the CDR3 is TGTGCCAGCAGCCTCCGAAGGGCGGAGGGGGAAAAACTGTTTTTT. This sequence encodes CASSLRRAEGEKLFF.

The CDR3 loop is CASSPTRASGRETQYF. CDR3 DNA sequence: TGTGCCAGCAGCCCAACCAGGGCTAGCGGGAGAGAGACCCAGTACTTC. V gene TRBV28 combines with J gene TRBJ2-5; 10 positions match TRBD2. Losses at the gene ends were 6 bases for V and 4 bases for J; bases not matched to a gene: 11. This CDR3 spans 16 amino acids. CDR1 and CDR2 from the germline V gene are MDHEN and SYDVKM.

This clone showed up just a few times. This chain uses TRBV18 with TRBJ2-7; possibly TRBD1 for D (6 bases). Germline lookup yields CDR1 KGHSH and CDR2 LQKENI. The CDR3 length is 14 residues. Trimming took 4 bases from V and 6 from J, leaving 16 bases between them. CDR3 sequence: CASSLEGHGIEQYF. As DNA, the CDR3 is TGTGCCAGCTCACTTGAGGGACATGGTATCGAGCAGTACTTC.

V and J are TRBV7-3 and TRBJ2-7, with a tentative D call TRBD1 (6 bases). The CDR3 is made up of 14 amino acids. CDR1 and CDR2 from the germline V gene are SGHTA and FQGTGA. The germline V and J ends were trimmed by 5 bases and 6 bases, with 17 bases remaining between them. The DNA for the CDR3 is TGTGCCAGCAGCCAAGGGGGACACGGGACCGAGCAGTACTTC. As protein: CASSQGGHGTEQYF.

This clone has more than one count but fewer than ten. The chain recombines TRBV7-9 with TRBJ1-2; 8 positions agree with TRBD1. Germline V lookup: CDR1 SEHNR, CDR2 FQNEAQ (reference sequence). The CDR3 has 14 residues. V lost 5 bases to trimming and J lost 4 bases; unmatched junction nucleotides: 6. DNA for the CDR3: TGTGCCAGCAGCCAACTAGACAGGGGCTATGGCTACACCTTC. Its translation: CASSQLDRGYGYTF.

The CDR3 reads CASSQDSGGPRETQYF. CDR3 in DNA: TGCGCCAGCAGCCAAGACAGCGGGGGGCCGCGGGAGACCCAGTACTTC. The rearrangement uses TRBV4-3 and TRBJ2-5; TRBD2 matches 9 bases. This CDR3 has 16 amino acids. The ends lost 0 bases at V and 5 bases at J; junction bases unmatched: 7. Germline loops: CDR1 LGHNA, CDR2 YSLEER.

This chain uses TRBV28 with TRBJ1-1; 7 positions match TRBD1. The CDR3 consists of 15 residues. CDR1 and CDR2 from the germline V gene are MDHEN and SYDVKM. V dropped 3 bases and J dropped 5; count of bases not matched to a gene: 9. CDR3 loop: CASSLAAGGRTEAFF. The CDR3 DNA is TGTGCCAGCAGTTTGGCGGCAGGGGGACGGACTGAAGCTTTCTTT.

This chain uses TRBV29-1 with TRBJ1-1; 9 positions agree with TRBD1. Germline V CDR1 and CDR2: SQVTM, ANQGSEA. The CDR3 totals 13 residues. The V gene end was trimmed by 5 bases and the J gene end by 6 bases; junction bases not matched to a gene: 7. CDR3 nucleotide sequence: TGCAGCGTTAGGACAGGGGCAGACTCTGAAGCTTTCTTT. Its translation: CSVRTGADSEAFF. Supplemented by reference TRBV29-1 and TRBJ1-1, the full variable domain reads SAVISQKPSRDICQRGTSLTIQCQVDSQVTMMFWYRQQPGQSLTLIATANQGSEATYESGFVIDKFPISRPNLTFSTLTVSNMSPEDSSIYLCSVRTGADSEAFFGQGTRLTVV.

This chain uses TRBV10-1 with TRBJ2-7; tentatively, D is TRBD1 (7 bases). This CDR3 is built from 14 residues. Trimming left V 6 bases short and J 5 bases short, with 17 bases between. Germline loops: CDR1 WNHNN, CDR2 SYGVQD (reference sequence). The CDR3 coding sequence is TGCGCCAGCAGATCGACAGGGAGGTCGCACGAGCAGTACTTC. Translating it yields CASRSTGRSHEQYF.

V usage is TRBV5-8 and J usage is TRBJ2-3; D is ambiguous. CDR3 size: 16 residues. CDR1 is SGHTS, CDR2 YDEGEE, per germline. V dropped 1 base and J dropped 2 bases, with 14 bases sitting between them. CDR3 in amino acids: CASSLFRGPDTDTQYF. In DNA form, the CDR3 reads TGTGCCAGCAGCTTGTTTCGAGGCCCCGACACAGATACGCAGTATTTT. Based on the CDR3 plus reference TRBV5-8 and TRBJ2-3, the full variable domain is EAGVTQSPTHLIKTRGQQATLRCSPISGHTSVYWYQQALGLGLQFLLWYDEGEERNRGNFPPRFSGRQFPNYSSELNVNALELEDSALYLCASSLFRGPDTDTQYFGPGTRLTVL.

J is TRBJ2-4 and V is TRBV7-2; tentatively, D is TRBD2 (6 bases). Per the germline V gene, CDR1 is SGHTA and CDR2 is FQGNSA. V was clipped by 3 bases and J by 0 bases, with 15 bases between them. The CDR3 covers 17 residues. The CDR3 coding sequence is TGTGCCAGCAGCTTCCGAGCGGGTTCCATAGCCAAAAACATTCAGTACTTC. Residues: CASSFRAGSIAKNIQYF.

The sample holds a few counts of this clone. This chain joins TRBV15 and TRBJ1-5; D is perhaps TRBD1 (6 bases). The germline V and J ends were trimmed by 1 base and 8 bases, with 24 bases remaining between them. The length of the CDR3 is 18 residues. Germline values: CDR1 LNHNV, CDR2 YYDKDF (reference sequence). CDR3 region: CATSRAGYETGLPKPQHF. The CDR3 nucleotides read TGTGCCACCAGCAGAGCAGGTTACGAGACAGGCCTTCCGAAGCCCCAGCATTTT. Looking up the rest from reference TRBV15 and TRBJ1-5 gives the full variable domain: DAMVIQNPRYQVTQFGKPVTLSCSQTLNHNVMYWYQQKSSQAPKLLFHYYDKDFNNEADTPDNFQSRRPNTSFCFLDIRSPGLGDTAMYLCATSRAGYETGLPKPQHFGDGTRLSIL.

This clone was counted only a few times. The V call is TRBV27, the J call TRBJ2-6; possible D gene TRBD2, 5 bases. CDR3 size: 17 residues. V dropped 7 bases and J dropped 1 base, with 17 bases sitting between them. Germline V gene sequence: CDR1 MNHEY, CDR2 SMNVEV (reference sequence). In nucleotides, the CDR3 is TGTGCCAGCATGCTTATCGGGATGCGATCTGGGGCCAACGTCCTGACTTTC. Amino acids: CASMLIGMRSGANVLTF.

This chain joins TRBV19 and TRBJ1-5; D unclear. The CDR3 runs to 16 residues. CDR1 is LNHDA, CDR2 SQIVND, per germline (reference sequence). Trimming shortened V by 3 bases and J by 0 bases, and 12 bases separated the two germline ends. CDR3 sequence: CASSIRPGSSNQPQHF. CDR3 sequence (DNA): TGTGCCAGTAGTATTCGCCCCGGGAGTAGCAATCAGCCCCAGCATTTT.

The gene calls are TRBV5-1 and TRBJ2-3; D may be TRBD2 (5 bases). Per germline, CDR1 SGHRS and CDR2 YFSETQ. V lost 0 bases and J lost 4, with 15 bases in between. The CDR3 spans 16 residues. CDR3 coding DNA: TGCGCCAGCAGCTTGGGTCCCGGGGTAGGGTCAGATACGCAGTATTTT. Its protein is CASSLGPGVGSDTQYF.

V is TRBV27 and J is TRBJ1-6, with D tentatively TRBD1 (5 bases). Trimming removed 5 bases at V and 0 bases at J, with 17 bases between. Germline V gives CDR1 MNHEY, CDR2 SMNVEV (reference sequence). CDR3 size: 18 residues. CDR3 region: CASSRGGGRSSYNSPLHF. The CDR3 DNA sequence: TGTGCCAGCAGTCGGGGGGGAGGACGGAGCTCCTATAATTCACCCCTCCACTTT.

The chain couples TRBV5-5 to TRBJ2-6, with 8 nucleotides matching TRBD1. Looked up from germline, CDR1 is SGHKS and CDR2 is YYEKEE (reference sequence). Trimming took 6 bases from V and 4 from J; bases not matched to a gene: 9. This CDR3 has 16 residues. Here the CDR3 DNA reads TGTGCCAGCAACCCCAGGACAGGGACCGGGGCCAACGTCCTGACTTTC. Translating gives CASNPRTGTGANVLTF.

This chain connects TRBV7-3 to TRBJ2-1; 7 bases line up with TRBD2. The J segment lost 9 bases and the V segment lost 1 base, leaving 12 bases of the junction unmatched. The CDR3 has 16 amino acids. CDR1 and CDR2 from the germline V gene are SGHTA and FQGTGA. The CDR3 DNA reads as TGTGCCAGCAGCTTAAGGGCAAGCGGGACCCTCGGTGAGCAGTTCTTC. Amino acids: CASSLRASGTLGEQFF. The complete variable domain, with remaining parts taken from reference TRBV7-3 and TRBJ2-1, reads GAGVSQTPSNKVTEKGKYVELRCDPISGHTALYWYRQSLGQGPEFLIYFQGTGAADDSGLPNDRFFAVRPEGSVSTLKIQRTERGDSAVYLCASSLRASGTLGEQFFGPGTRLTVL.

V and J are TRBV7-2 and TRBJ2-7, with 12 nucleotides matching TRBD2. CDR1 is SGHTA and CDR2 is FQGNSA in the germline V gene. Germline trimming cut 6 bases from V and 4 bases from J; bases unmatched to any gene: 7. The CDR3 is 15 amino acids. CDR3 region: CASSPRTSGTYEQYF. The DNA of the CDR3 is TGTGCCAGCAGTCCTCGGACTAGCGGGACGTACGAGCAGTACTTC.